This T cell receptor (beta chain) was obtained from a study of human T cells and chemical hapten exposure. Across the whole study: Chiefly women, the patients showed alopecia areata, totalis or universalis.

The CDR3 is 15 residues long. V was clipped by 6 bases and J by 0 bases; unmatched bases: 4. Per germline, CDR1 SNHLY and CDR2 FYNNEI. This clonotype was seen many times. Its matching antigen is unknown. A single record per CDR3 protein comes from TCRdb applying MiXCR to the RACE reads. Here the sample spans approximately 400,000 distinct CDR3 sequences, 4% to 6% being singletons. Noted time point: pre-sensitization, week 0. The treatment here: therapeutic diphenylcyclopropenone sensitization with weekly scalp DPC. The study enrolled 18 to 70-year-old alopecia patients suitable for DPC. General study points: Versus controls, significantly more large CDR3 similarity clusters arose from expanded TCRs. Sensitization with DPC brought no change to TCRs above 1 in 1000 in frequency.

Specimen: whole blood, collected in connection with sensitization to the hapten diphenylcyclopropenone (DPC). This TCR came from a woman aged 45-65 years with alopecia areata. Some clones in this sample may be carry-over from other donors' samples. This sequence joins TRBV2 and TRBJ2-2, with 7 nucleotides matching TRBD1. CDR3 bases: TGTGCCAGCAGCATGGACAGGACGAACACCGGGGAGCTGTTTTTT. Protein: CASSMDRTNTGELFF.